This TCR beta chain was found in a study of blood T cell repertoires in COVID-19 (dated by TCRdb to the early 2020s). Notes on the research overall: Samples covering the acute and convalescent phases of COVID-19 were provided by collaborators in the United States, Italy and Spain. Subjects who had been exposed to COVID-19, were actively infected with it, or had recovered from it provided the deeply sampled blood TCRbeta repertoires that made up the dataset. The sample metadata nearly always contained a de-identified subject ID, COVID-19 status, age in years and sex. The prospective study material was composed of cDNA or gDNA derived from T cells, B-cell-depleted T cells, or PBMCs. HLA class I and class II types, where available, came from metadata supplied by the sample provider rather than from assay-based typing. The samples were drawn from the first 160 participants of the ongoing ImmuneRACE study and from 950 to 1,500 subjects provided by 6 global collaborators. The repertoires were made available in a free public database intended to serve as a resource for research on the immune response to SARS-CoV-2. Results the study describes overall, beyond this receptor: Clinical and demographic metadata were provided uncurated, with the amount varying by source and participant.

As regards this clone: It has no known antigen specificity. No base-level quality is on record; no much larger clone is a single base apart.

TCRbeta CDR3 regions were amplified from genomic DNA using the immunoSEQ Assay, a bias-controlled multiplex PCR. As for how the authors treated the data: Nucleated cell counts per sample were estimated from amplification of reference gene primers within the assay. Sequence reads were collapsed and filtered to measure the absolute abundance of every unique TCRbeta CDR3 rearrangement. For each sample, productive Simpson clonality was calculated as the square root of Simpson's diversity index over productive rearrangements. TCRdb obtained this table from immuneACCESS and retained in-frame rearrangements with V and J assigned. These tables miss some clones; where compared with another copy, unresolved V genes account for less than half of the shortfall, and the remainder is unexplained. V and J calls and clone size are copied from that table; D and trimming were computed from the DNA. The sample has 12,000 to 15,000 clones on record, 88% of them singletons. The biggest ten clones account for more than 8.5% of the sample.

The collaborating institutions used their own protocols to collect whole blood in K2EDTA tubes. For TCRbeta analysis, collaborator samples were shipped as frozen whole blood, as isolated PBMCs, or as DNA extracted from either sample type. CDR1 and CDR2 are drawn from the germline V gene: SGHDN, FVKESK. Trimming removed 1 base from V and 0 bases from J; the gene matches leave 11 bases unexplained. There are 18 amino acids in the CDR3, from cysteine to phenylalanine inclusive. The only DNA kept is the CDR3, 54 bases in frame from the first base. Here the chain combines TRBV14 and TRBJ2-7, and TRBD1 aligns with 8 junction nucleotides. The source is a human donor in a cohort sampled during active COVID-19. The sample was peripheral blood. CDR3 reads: CASSQVSLFGTGSYEQYF. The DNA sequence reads TGTGCCAGCAGCCAAGTTTCGTTGTTTGGGACAGGCTCCTACGAGCAGTACTTC. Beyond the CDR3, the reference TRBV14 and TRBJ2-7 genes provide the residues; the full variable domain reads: EAGVTQFPSHSVIEKGQTVTLRCDPISGHDNLYWYRRVMGKEIKFLLHFVKESKQDESGMPNNRFLAERTGGTYSTLKVQPAELEDSGVYFCASSQVSLFGTGSYEQYFGPGTRLTVT.